A selection of T cell receptor beta chains follows, all from one sample in a study of cytomegalovirus exposure and HLA in healthy donors. Sequenced by immunoSEQ multiplex PCR; TCRdb stores in-frame clones only, minus some. The sample has 150,000 or so clones, roughly 73% seen once. Sequenced sample: PBMCs. The source is a man aged 40-49 years in good health and CMV-seronegative. Each CDR3 is given with its conserved first and last residue. Each record gives: D gene, clone size, J gene, V gene, CDR3 protein, CDR3 DNA. D genes are given only for firm matches. The size entry is marked missing in some rows and otherwise reads once, few, many or a size class.

d_gene: TRBD1
abundance: .
j_gene: TRBJ1-6
v_gene: TRBV28
CDR3aa: CASCATRRQGVAPLHF
CDR3nt: TGTGCCAGTTGTGCTACCAGGCGACAGGGGGTAGCACCCCTCCACTTT

d_gene: .
abundance: .
j_gene: TRBJ1-5
v_gene: TRBV2
CDR3aa: CASSEGGGSGYLQPQHF
CDR3nt: TGTGCCAGCAGTGAAGGGGGGGGCTCGGGGTATTTGCAGCCCCAGCATTTT

d_gene: TRBD1
abundance: .
j_gene: TRBJ1-5
v_gene: TRBV2
CDR3aa: CASKSGQAFNQPQHF
CDR3nt: TGTGCCAGCAAATCGGGACAGGCTTTCAATCAGCCCCAGCATTTT

d_gene: .
abundance: .
j_gene: TRBJ2-5
v_gene: TRBV7-2
CDR3aa: CASSLVTVETQYF
CDR3nt: TGTGCCAGCAGCTTAGTCACGGTAGAGACCCAGTACTTC

d_gene: .
abundance: .
j_gene: TRBJ2-5
v_gene: TRBV6-6
CDR3aa: CASSLGGGEETQYF
CDR3nt: TGTGCCAGCAGTTTAGGGGGCGGGGAAGAGACCCAGTACTTC

d_gene: .
abundance: .
j_gene: TRBJ2-7
v_gene: TRBV7-8
CDR3aa: CASSPPLRGRFSYEQYF
CDR3nt: TGTGCCAGCAGCCCACCCTTGCGGGGAAGGTTCTCCTACGAGCAGTACTTC

d_gene: TRBD1
abundance: few
j_gene: TRBJ2-5
v_gene: TRBV9
CDR3aa: CASSVTPGTGGRETQYF
CDR3nt: TGTGCCAGCAGCGTTACTCCCGGGACAGGGGGCAGAGAGACCCAGTACTTC

d_gene: TRBD1
abundance: .
j_gene: TRBJ2-7
v_gene: TRBV19
CDR3aa: CASIGGTGGFYEQYF
CDR3nt: TGTGCCAGTATAGGAGGGACAGGGGGTTTTTACGAGCAGTACTTC

d_gene: .
abundance: .
j_gene: TRBJ2-7
v_gene: TRBV2
CDR3aa: CATRRDIRNEQYF
CDR3nt: TGTGCCACCAGGCGCGACATAAGGAACGAGCAGTACTTC

d_gene: .
abundance: .
j_gene: TRBJ1-2
v_gene: TRBV5-4
CDR3aa: CASSFRDYGYTF
CDR3nt: TGTGCCAGCAGCTTCAGGGACTATGGCTACACCTTC

d_gene: TRBD1
abundance: .
j_gene: TRBJ1-2
v_gene: TRBV10-3
CDR3aa: CAISESTGVTF
CDR3nt: TGTGCCATCAGTGAGTCGACAGGGGTCACCTTC

d_gene: .
abundance: .
j_gene: TRBJ2-2
v_gene: TRBV5-6
CDR3aa: CASSLDEAGELFF
CDR3nt: TGTGCCAGCAGCTTGGACGAGGCCGGGGAGCTGTTTTTT

d_gene: TRBD1
abundance: .
j_gene: TRBJ1-1
v_gene: TRBV4-1
CDR3aa: CASSLFGQGGGRNTEAFF
CDR3nt: TGCGCCAGCAGCCTCTTCGGACAGGGGGGCGGAAGGAACACTGAAGCTTTCTTT

d_gene: .
abundance: .
j_gene: TRBJ1-3
v_gene: TRBV7-9
CDR3aa: CASSLIEQGGLDTIYF
CDR3nt: TGTGCCAGCAGCTTAATCGAGCAGGGTGGCTTGGACACCATATATTTT

d_gene: .
abundance: .
j_gene: TRBJ1-2
v_gene: TRBV7-2
CDR3aa: CASSQGHRGDGYTF
CDR3nt: TGTGCCAGCAGCCAAGGGCATAGGGGCGATGGCTACACCTTC

d_gene: .
abundance: .
j_gene: TRBJ2-3
v_gene: TRBV5-1
CDR3aa: CASSPPAGIITDTQYF
CDR3nt: TGCGCCAGCAGCCCCCCGGCGGGGATAATTACAGATACGCAGTATTTT

d_gene: TRBD1
abundance: .
j_gene: TRBJ2-3
v_gene: TRBV5-1
CDR3aa: CASSGQGAQHTQYF
CDR3nt: TGCGCCAGCAGCGGACAGGGGGCTCAACATACGCAGTATTTT

d_gene: .
abundance: .
j_gene: TRBJ2-2
v_gene: TRBV5-1
CDR3aa: CASSLSGMGPGELFF
CDR3nt: TGCGCCAGCAGCTTGTCAGGGATGGGTCCCGGGGAGCTGTTTTTT

d_gene: .
abundance: once
j_gene: TRBJ1-2
v_gene: TRBV14
CDR3aa: CASSPRDHYNYGYTF
CDR3nt: TGTGCCAGCAGCCCAAGAGATCACTATAACTATGGCTACACCTTC

d_gene: TRBD1
abundance: few
j_gene: TRBJ2-7
v_gene: TRBV27
CDR3aa: CASSYEGQGLNEQYF
CDR3nt: TGTGCCAGCAGTTATGAGGGACAGGGACTTAACGAGCAGTACTTC

d_gene: .
abundance: .
j_gene: TRBJ2-7
v_gene: TRBV21-1
CDR3aa: CASSRQGDRKYF
CDR3nt: TGTGCCAGCAGCCGGCAGGGGGACCGAAAGTACTTC

d_gene: TRBD1
abundance: .
j_gene: TRBJ1-5
v_gene: TRBV15
CDR3aa: CATSASGETGNNQPQHF
CDR3nt: TGTGCCACCAGCGCCTCTGGGGAGACAGGGAATAATCAGCCCCAGCATTTT

d_gene: TRBD2
abundance: .
j_gene: TRBJ2-2
v_gene: TRBV30
CDR3aa: CAWRKWRGLVAGELFF
CDR3nt: TGTGCCTGGAGGAAGTGGAGAGGACTAGTGGCCGGGGAGCTGTTTTTT

d_gene: .
abundance: .
j_gene: TRBJ1-2
v_gene: TRBV6-6
CDR3aa: CASSYGESFYGYTF
CDR3nt: TGTGCCAGCAGTTACGGGGAGTCCTTCTATGGCTACACCTTC

d_gene: .
abundance: .
j_gene: TRBJ2-1
v_gene: TRBV2
CDR3aa: CASSEVADDEQFF
CDR3nt: TGTGCCAGCAGTGAAGTCGCAGATGATGAGCAGTTCTTC

d_gene: .
abundance: .
j_gene: TRBJ2-6
v_gene: TRBV19
CDR3aa: CASSIGSGANVLTF
CDR3nt: TGTGCCAGTAGTATCGGCTCTGGGGCCAACGTCCTGACTTTC